What follows describes a single TCR beta chain. Its antigen has not been determined. Per-base quality was not reported, and no clone a single base away is much larger than it. The immunoSEQ Assay, a bias-controlled multiplex PCR, was used to amplify TCRbeta CDR3 regions from genomic DNA. Per the authors' processing: Within the assay, amplification of reference gene primers was used to estimate how many nucleated cells each sample contained. To quantify the absolute abundance of each unique TCRbeta CDR3 rearrangement, sequence reads were collapsed and filtered. For each sample, productive Simpson clonality was calculated as the square root of Simpson's diversity index across productive rearrangements. The clones in this table, taken by TCRdb from immuneACCESS, are in-frame only. Not every clone is retained; where verified, under half of the shortfall comes from an unresolved V gene, and the cause of the rest is unknown. That table gives V, J and clone size, and the DNA gave D and trimming. The sample data list 75,000 to 95,000 clones, and 65% to 85% of these were observed just once. About 6.3% of the sample is taken by the ten largest.

These data belong to a study of blood T cell repertoires in COVID-19 (TCRdb year 2020). Background on the whole study: The collaborator samples originated in the United States, Italy and Spain and spanned the acute and convalescent phases of COVID-19. The sample metadata nearly always contained a de-identified subject ID, COVID-19 status, age in years and sex. Samples came from the ongoing ImmuneRACE study (first 160 participants) plus 1,254 subjects from 6 global collaborators. Where HLA class I and class II types were available, the types were taken from metadata supplied by the sample provider, not from assay-based typing. The repertoires were released in a freely available public database meant as a resource for research on the immune response to SARS-CoV-2. The material from the prospective study consisted of cDNA or gDNA derived from T cells, B-cell-depleted T cells, or PBMCs. Deeply sampled blood TCRbeta repertoires from subjects exposed to, actively infected with, or recovered from COVID-19 were included in the dataset.

From cysteine to phenylalanine, the CDR3 is 15 amino acids long. Just the 45-base CDR3 DNA is kept, in frame starting at base 1. V gives up 2 bases and J gives up 0 bases, and the segment between their germline ends measures 8 bases. From a lookup of the germline V gene, CDR1 and CDR2 are KGHSH and LQKENI. Collaborating institutions collected whole blood in K2EDTA tubes following their own protocols. For TCRbeta analysis, collaborator samples were shipped as frozen whole blood, as isolated PBMCs, or as DNA extracted from either sample type. What the study reported, not specific to this receptor: How much clinical and demographic metadata was included differed by source and by participant, and the metadata was provided uncurated.

Recombination linked TRBV18 to TRBJ1-5; TRBD1 might be the D gene, on 6 matching bases. Sequencing used peripheral blood. This TCR derives from a man in his 60s with acute or convalescent COVID-19. The DNA sequence reads TGTGCCAGCTCACCAGGGACATCTAGCAATCAGCCCCAGCATTTT. This codes for CASSPGTSSNQPQHF. This CDR3, with the reference TRBV18 and TRBJ1-5 proteins standing in past its ends, gives the full variable domain NAGVMQNPRHLVRRRGQEARLRCSPMKGHSHVYWYRQLPEEGLKFMVYLQKENIIDESGMPKERFSAEFPKEGPSILRIQQVVRGDSAAYFCASSPGTSSNQPQHFGDGTRLSIL.